This TCR beta chain came from a study of T cells after yellow fever vaccination. Study-level information: Fractions low in cell number were prepared with SMART-Seq v4 Ultra Low Input.

There are 16 residues in the CDR3. V dropped 0 bases and J dropped 4 bases, with 13 bases sitting between them. Germline CDR1 reads SGHTA; CDR2 reads FQGNSA. This clonotype showed up just a few times. Its antigen is not known. Findings and caveats of the study: The study re-detected most primary-vaccination clones after the booster (around 96% CD4, 88% CD8). It was a weaker secondary response, yet one that peaked faster, at day 5 versus 15. Few clonotypes appeared in both CD4 and CD8 compartments.

TCRdb called the 5' RACE reads again in MiXCR, with one record for every CDR3 protein. This sample has nearly 300,000 distinct CDR3 sequences, with 8.7% found just once. The receptor was derived from a man aged 18-30 years who received the YFV17D yellow fever vaccine. The sequencing used CD4+ T cells sorted from PBMCs, collected 5 days after the yellow fever booster vaccination. The chain uses TRBV7-2 and TRBJ1-5; D is undetermined. The CDR3, as DNA: TGTGCCAGCAGCTTAGCGCTCTCGGGTTGGAATCAGCCCCAGCATTTT. This sequence encodes CASSLALSGWNQPQHF.